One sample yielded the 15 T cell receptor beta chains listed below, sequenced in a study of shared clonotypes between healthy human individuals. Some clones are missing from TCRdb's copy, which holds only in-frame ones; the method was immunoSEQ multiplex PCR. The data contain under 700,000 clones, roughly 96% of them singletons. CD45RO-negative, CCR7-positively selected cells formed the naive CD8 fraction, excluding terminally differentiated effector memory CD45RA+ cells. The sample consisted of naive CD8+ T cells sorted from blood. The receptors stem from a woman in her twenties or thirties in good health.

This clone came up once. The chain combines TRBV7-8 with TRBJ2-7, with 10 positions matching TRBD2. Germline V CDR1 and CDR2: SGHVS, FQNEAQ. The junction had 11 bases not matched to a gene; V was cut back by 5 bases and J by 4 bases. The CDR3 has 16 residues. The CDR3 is CASSLESGRVSYEQYF. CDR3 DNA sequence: TGTGCCAGCAGCCTCGAGAGCGGGAGGGTCTCGTACGAGCAGTACTTC.

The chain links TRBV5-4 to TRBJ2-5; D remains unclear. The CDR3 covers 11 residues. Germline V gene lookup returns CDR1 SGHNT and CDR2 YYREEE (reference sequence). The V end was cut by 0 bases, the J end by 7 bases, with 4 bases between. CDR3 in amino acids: CASSLGRTQYF. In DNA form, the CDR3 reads TGTGCCAGCAGCTTGGGTAGGACCCAGTACTTC.

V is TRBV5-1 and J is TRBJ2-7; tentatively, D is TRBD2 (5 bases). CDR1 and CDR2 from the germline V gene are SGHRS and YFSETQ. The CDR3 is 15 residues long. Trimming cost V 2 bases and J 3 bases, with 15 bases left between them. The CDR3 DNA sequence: TGCGCCAGCAGCTTCAACAGAGCGGTTTACTACGAGCAGTACTTC. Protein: CASSFNRAVYYEQYF.

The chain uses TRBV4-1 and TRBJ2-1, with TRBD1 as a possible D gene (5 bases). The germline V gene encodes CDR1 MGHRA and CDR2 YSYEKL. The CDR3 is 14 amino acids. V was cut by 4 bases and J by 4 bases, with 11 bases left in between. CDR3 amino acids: CASSLQDGYNEQFF. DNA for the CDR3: TGCGCCAGCAGCCTACAGGACGGTTACAATGAGCAGTTCTTC.

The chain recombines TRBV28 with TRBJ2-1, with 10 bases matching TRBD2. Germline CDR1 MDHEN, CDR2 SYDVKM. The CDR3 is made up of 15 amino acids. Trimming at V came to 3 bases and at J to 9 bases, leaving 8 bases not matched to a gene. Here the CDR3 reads CASSLLAGVIGEQFF. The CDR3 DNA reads TGTGCCAGCAGTTTGCTAGCGGGAGTTATAGGTGAGCAGTTCTTC.

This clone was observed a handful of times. CDR3 in DNA: TGTGCCAGCAGCCCCCCTCGTGGCAGACCCAACGAGCAGTACTTC. Its protein product is CASSPPRGRPNEQYF. The V call is TRBV7-9, the J call TRBJ2-7; D uncertain. This CDR3 contains 15 residues. V was clipped by 5 bases and J by 5 bases, with 19 bases between them. Germline V gene lookup returns CDR1 SEHNR and CDR2 FQNEAQ (reference sequence).

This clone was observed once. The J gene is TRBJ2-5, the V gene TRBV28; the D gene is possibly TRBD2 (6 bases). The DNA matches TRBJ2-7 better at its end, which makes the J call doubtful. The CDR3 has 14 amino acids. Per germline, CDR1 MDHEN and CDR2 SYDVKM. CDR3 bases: TGTGCCAGCAGTTTAATGGGGGAGGACGACGAGCAGTACTTC. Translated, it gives CASSLMGEDDEQYF.

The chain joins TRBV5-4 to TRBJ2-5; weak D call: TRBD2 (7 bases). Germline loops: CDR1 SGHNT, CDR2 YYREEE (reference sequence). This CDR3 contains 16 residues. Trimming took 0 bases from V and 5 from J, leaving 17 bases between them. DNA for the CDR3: TGTGCCAGCAGCTTGGTAGGGGGAGGGGATTTGGAGACCCAGTACTTC. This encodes CASSLVGGGDLETQYF.

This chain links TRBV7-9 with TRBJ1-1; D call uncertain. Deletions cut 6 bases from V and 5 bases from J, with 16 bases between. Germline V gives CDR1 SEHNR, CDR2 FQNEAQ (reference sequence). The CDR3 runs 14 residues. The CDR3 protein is CASRGIGGSTEAFF. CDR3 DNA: TGTGCCAGCAGGGGGATTGGAGGCAGTACTGAAGCTTTCTTT.

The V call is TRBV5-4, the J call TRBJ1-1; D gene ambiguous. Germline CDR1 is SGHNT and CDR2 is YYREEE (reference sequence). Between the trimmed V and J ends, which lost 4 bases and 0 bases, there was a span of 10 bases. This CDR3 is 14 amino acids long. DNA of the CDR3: TGTGCCAGCAGCCCAGGAACCATGAACACTGAAGCTTTCTTT. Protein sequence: CASSPGTMNTEAFF.

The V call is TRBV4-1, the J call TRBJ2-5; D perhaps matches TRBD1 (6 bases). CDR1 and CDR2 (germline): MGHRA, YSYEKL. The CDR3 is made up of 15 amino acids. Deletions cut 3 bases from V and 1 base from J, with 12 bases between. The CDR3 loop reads CASSHPGQIQETQYF. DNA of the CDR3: TGCGCCAGCAGCCATCCTGGACAGATCCAAGAGACCCAGTACTTC.

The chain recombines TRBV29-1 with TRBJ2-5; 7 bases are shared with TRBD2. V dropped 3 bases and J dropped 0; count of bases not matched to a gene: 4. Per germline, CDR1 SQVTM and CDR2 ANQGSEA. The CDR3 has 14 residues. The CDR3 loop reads CSVDLADHQETQYF. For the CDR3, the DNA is TGCAGCGTTGACCTAGCGGATCACCAAGAGACCCAGTACTTC.

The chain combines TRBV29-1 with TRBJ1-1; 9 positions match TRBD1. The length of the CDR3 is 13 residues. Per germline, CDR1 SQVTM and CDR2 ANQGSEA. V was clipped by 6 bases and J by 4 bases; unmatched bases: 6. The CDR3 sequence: CSVAGTGFTEAFF. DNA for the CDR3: TGCAGCGTGGCCGGGACAGGGTTCACTGAAGCTTTCTTT.

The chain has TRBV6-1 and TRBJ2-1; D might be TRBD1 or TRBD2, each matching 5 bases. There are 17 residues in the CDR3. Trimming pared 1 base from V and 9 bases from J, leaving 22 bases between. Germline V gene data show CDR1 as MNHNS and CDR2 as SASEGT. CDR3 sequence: CASSEVFLGALGGEQFF. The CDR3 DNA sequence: TGTGCCAGCAGTGAAGTATTTCTAGGGGCCCTAGGAGGTGAGCAGTTCTTC.

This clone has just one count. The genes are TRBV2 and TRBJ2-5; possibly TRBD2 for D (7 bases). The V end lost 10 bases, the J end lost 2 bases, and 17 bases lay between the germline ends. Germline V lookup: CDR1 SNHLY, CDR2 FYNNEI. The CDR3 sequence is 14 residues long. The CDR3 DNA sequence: TGTGCCACCCGGAGGGGGGGCCTACAAGAGACCCAGTACTTC. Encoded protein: CATRRGGLQETQYF.